The rows below give T cell receptor beta chains drawn from one sample of a study of blood T cell repertoires in COVID-19. Assay used: immunoSEQ multiplex PCR; TCRdb lists only in-frame clones, some missing. The sample has hundreds of thousands of clones; more than 70% are singletons. The sample consisted of PBMCs or T cells enriched from blood (not recorded which). These receptors were collected from a woman aged 35 to 49 with acute COVID-19. Both conserved end residues are part of each CDR3. Each record gives: J gene, V gene, CDR3 protein.

TRBJ1-1,TRBV29-1,CSVVGGEYTEAFF
TRBJ2-5,TRBV12-5,CASGLDTEETQYF
TRBJ2-7,TRBV28,CASSSRTSGRFYEQYF
TRBJ1-1,TRBV7-9,CASSLYRDGRTEAFF
TRBJ1-4,TRBV30,CAWSRLTGTNEKLFF
TRBJ1-3,TRBV7-9,CASSLSGGAAGNTIYF
TRBJ2-6,TRBV25-1,CASSDPRQKVSGANVLTF
TRBJ1-1,TRBV5-1,CASSFTGGGSTEAFF
TRBJ1-4,TRBV9,CASSARTGTGEKLFF
TRBJ1-4,TRBV9,CASSVDVQGNEKLFF
TRBJ2-7,TRBV12-3/TRBV12-4,CASRTGTGGEQYF
TRBJ2-7,TRBV7-9,CASSPLAGILYEQYF
TRBJ2-1,TRBV7-2,CASSLARYNEQFF
TRBJ2-3,TRBV28,CASSPPYRTDTQYF
TRBJ1-3,TRBV7-9,CASSPTGSLTGNTIYF
TRBJ1-5,TRBV28,CASSPGQYSNQPQHF
TRBJ2-1,TRBV7-9,CASSPSATSGSFKEQFF
TRBJ2-1,TRBV27,CASSLQASGRASEQFF
TRBJ1-4,TRBV11-2,CASSLGGVGEKLFF
TRBJ2-1,TRBV28,CASSLYREALNEQFF
TRBJ1-2,TRBV28,CASLGPGVYGYTF
TRBJ1-6,TRBV6-4,CASSATPGQGANSPLHF
TRBJ2-7,TRBV12-3/TRBV12-4,CASSWDNSYEQYF
TRBJ2-5,TRBV19,CASSSPGGLQETQYF
TRBJ2-4,TRBV5-6,CASSLAKNIQYF
TRBJ2-1,TRBV7-8,CASTPYRVLAGGYEQFF
TRBJ1-2,TRBV14,CASSQLINYGYTF
TRBJ2-3,TRBV6-2/TRBV6-3,CASSATGTTDTQYF
TRBJ1-1,TRBV21-1,CASNWFKTEAFF
TRBJ2-2,TRBV7-2,CASSKTRQGLNTGELFF
TRBJ1-4,TRBV4-1,CASSLTGTGTEKLFF
TRBJ1-3,TRBV19,CASSINSNSGNTIYF
TRBJ1-5,TRBV6-5,CASSQGDQPQHF
TRBJ1-2,TRBV12-3/TRBV12-4,CASSPTGGNGYTF
TRBJ2-7,TRBV28,CASSTGQGYEQYF
TRBJ2-5,TRBV11-2,CASSGAPLAEETQYF
TRBJ2-3,TRBV6-4,CASSASYGSTDTQYF
TRBJ1-2,TRBV6-5,CASTPSGYGYTF
TRBJ1-4,TRBV28,CASSSGGPKEKLFF
TRBJ1-1,TRBV6-1,CASSKAGARAFF
TRBJ1-1,TRBV12-3/TRBV12-4,CASSFRGYTEAFF
TRBJ2-7,TRBV4-2,CASSPGLLYEQYF
TRBJ2-2,TRBV30,CACKQGEFTGELFF
TRBJ2-7,TRBV27,CASSRAGQGTDEQYF
TRBJ2-7,TRBV15,CATSRESGEQYF
TRBJ2-7,TRBV18,CASSPPGGGLSSYEQYF
TRBJ1-4,TRBV9,CASSVAGQYNEKLFF
TRBJ2-7,TRBV6-5,CASSTWGVSSYEQYF
TRBJ1-1,TRBV5-1,CASRLVPGSPEAFF
TRBJ1-1,TRBV19,CASSIPGGGTEAFF
TRBJ1-5,TRBV27,CASSLTGIQPQHF
TRBJ2-1,TRBV2,CASKRQGPSNEQFF
TRBJ2-5,TRBV7-3,CASSGQGVGTQYF
TRBJ2-6,TRBV5-4,CASSLAGAGANVLTF
TRBJ1-2,TRBV10-3,CAIKGTQFNYGYTF
TRBJ2-3,TRBV5-6,CASSLAGVPLRDF
TRBJ1-1,TRBV24-1,CATSENTGGRDEAFF
TRBJ2-3,TRBV7-8,CASSRTGEGTDTQYF